This T cell receptor (beta chain) stems from a study of CD8+ T cells in alopecia areata. The CDR3 totals 15 residues. Deletions cut 0 bases from V and 2 bases from J, with 10 bases between. Germline CDR1 PRHDT, CDR2 FYEKMQ (reference sequence). Extracted RNA was reverse transcribed into cDNA, the sequencing template. TCRdb's table, derived via immunoSEQ multiplex PCR, lists solely in-frame clones and lacks some. The table records over 100,000 clones, around 49% of them present only once. The V gene is TRBV13, the J gene TRBJ2-5, with D uncertain. The sequence was collected from a human donor with alopecia areata. Sample: CD8+ T cells sorted from blood, taken at week 0. The CDR3 coding sequence is TGTGCCAGCAGCTTAGGCCCTAGATATCAAGAGACCCAGTACTTC. Its protein is CASSLGPRYQETQYF.